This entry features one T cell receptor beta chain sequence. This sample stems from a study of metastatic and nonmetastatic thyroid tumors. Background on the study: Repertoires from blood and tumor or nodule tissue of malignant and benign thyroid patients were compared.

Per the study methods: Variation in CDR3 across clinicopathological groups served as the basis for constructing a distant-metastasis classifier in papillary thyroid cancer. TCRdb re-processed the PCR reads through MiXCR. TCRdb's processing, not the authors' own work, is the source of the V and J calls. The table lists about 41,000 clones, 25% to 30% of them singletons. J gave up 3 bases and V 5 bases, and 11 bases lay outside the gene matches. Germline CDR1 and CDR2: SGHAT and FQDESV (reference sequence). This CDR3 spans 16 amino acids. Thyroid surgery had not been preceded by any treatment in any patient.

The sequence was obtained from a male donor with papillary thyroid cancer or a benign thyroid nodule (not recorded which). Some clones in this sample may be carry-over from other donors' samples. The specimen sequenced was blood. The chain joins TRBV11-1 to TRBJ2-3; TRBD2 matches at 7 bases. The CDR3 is CASSQVGGGRTDTQYF. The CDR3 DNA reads TGTGCCAGCAGCCAGGTCGGGGGAGGGCGGACAGATACGCAGTATTTT.